Following are 32 T cell receptor beta chains from one sample sequenced in a study of CD8 T cells in ankylosing spondylitis. TCRdb recomputed calls from the 5' RACE reads with MiXCR, one row per CDR3 protein. The data show 200,000 to 300,000 distinct CDR3 sequences, 8% to 9.5% seen once. The sequenced sample was blood, either unsorted or a sorted T cell fraction (not recorded which). These receptors originate from a male donor with ankylosing spondylitis or in good health (not recorded which).

This clonotype was seen a handful of times. The chain couples TRBV12-3 or TRBV12-4 to TRBJ1-6, with D perhaps TRBD1 (6 bases). The CDR3 totals 14 residues. V lost 5 bases to trimming and J lost 10 bases, with 15 bases between them. This chain's CDR3 is CASSPHGGRSPLHF. The CDR3 DNA sequence: TGTGCCAGCAGTCCTCACGGGGGCAGATCACCCCTCCACTTT.

This clonotype was observed many times. The rearrangement joins TRBV3-1 to TRBJ2-1, with D unresolved. Germline CDR1 reads LGHDT; CDR2 reads YNNKEL (reference sequence). The CDR3 consists of 14 residues. Trimming pared 1 base from V and 9 bases from J, leaving 13 bases between. In DNA form, the CDR3 reads TGTGCCAGCAGCCAAGGGCTAGTCGTGGGTGAGCAGTTCTTC. It translates to CASSQGLVVGEQFF.

The sample holds a few counts of this clonotype. The J gene is TRBJ1-1, the V gene TRBV7-3; 7 positions agree with TRBD1. V was pared by 2 bases and J by 3 bases, with 0 bases of the junction left unmatched. The germline V gene has CDR1 SGHTA and CDR2 FQGTGA. The CDR3 sequence is 13 residues long. In DNA, the CDR3 is TGTGCCAGCAGCTTACAGGGGGACACTGAAGCTTTCTTT. Translation gives CASSLQGDTEAFF.

This clonotype has a count of ten or more. The gene calls are TRBV11-2 and TRBJ2-1; the D gene is possibly TRBD2 (6 bases). The CDR3 is 13 residues long. Trimming shortened V by 1 base and J by 16 bases, and 17 bases separated the two germline ends. Germline values: CDR1 SGHAT, CDR2 FQNNGV. The CDR3 here is CASSLVRDSSVFF. DNA of the CDR3: TGTGCCAGCAGCTTAGTAAGGGACTCCTCAGTCTTCTTC.

The table lists this clonotype with many counts. The J gene is TRBJ2-7, the V gene TRBV20-1, with TRBD2 identical over 15 bases. J gave up 5 bases and V 3 bases, and 5 bases lay outside the gene matches. Germline assignment: CDR1 DFQATT and CDR2 SNEGSKA (reference sequence). The CDR3 loop spans 15 amino acids. CDR3 in DNA: TGCAGTGCTAGGGGACTAGCGGGAGGTAACCACGAGCAGTACTTC. Translating it yields CSARGLAGGNHEQYF.

This clonotype was found many times. V gene TRBV20-1 combines with J gene TRBJ2-5; 9 bases agree with TRBD2. Germline CDR1 and CDR2: DFQATT and SNEGSKA (reference sequence). Trimming at V came to 6 bases and at J to 2 bases, leaving 16 bases not matched to a gene. This CDR3 has 17 amino acids. DNA of the CDR3: TGCAGTGCCCCGAGAAAAAGGTTGCGGGGGGGGCAAGAGACCCAGTACTTC. Protein sequence: CSAPRKRLRGGQETQYF.

This clonotype was found a few times. This CDR3 is CSATQVTLQETQYF. The CDR3 region has the DNA TGCAGTGCTACACAGGTTACTTTACAAGAGACCCAGTACTTC. The chain couples TRBV20-1 to TRBJ2-5; possibly TRBD1 for D (5 bases). Per germline, CDR1 DFQATT and CDR2 SNEGSKA (reference sequence). V lost 4 bases and J 2 bases, leaving 14 bases between the germline ends. The CDR3 has 14 amino acids.

The chain links TRBV12-3 or TRBV12-4 to TRBJ1-1; D may be TRBD1 (5 bases). The CDR3 sequence is 14 residues long. Trimming stripped 6 bases from V and 3 bases from J, with 14 bases between. The CDR3 here is CASRDTRSHTEAFF. For the CDR3, the DNA is TGTGCCAGCAGGGACACCCGGAGCCACACTGAAGCTTTCTTT.

This clonotype was seen ten or more times. The rearrangement links TRBV6-2 or TRBV6-3 to TRBJ2-5; 9 nucleotides line up with TRBD2. The CDR3 has 16 amino acids. V gave up 4 bases and J gave up 1 base; unmatched junction bases: 7. Germline CDR1 MNHEY, CDR2 SVGEGT. This chain's CDR3 is CASSSPASGTQETQYF. In nucleotides, the CDR3 is TGTGCCAGCAGTTCTCCTGCTAGCGGGACCCAAGAGACCCAGTACTTC.

The sample holds many counts of this clonotype. This chain uses TRBV6-2 or TRBV6-3 with TRBJ1-5; D unclear. The CDR3 is 14 residues long. V was trimmed by 5 bases and J by 2 bases, leaving 10 bases between them. Looked up from germline, CDR1 is MNHEY and CDR2 is SVGEGT. Here the CDR3 reads CASSMAVGNQPQHF. Written as DNA, the CDR3 is TGTGCCAGCAGTATGGCCGTCGGCAATCAGCCCCAGCATTTT.

This clonotype appeared many times. CDR3 sequence reads: CASSLDQHTDTQYF. CDR3 bases: TGTGCCAGCAGCTTGGACCAACACACAGATACGCAGTATTTT. V gene TRBV7-8 combines with J gene TRBJ2-3, with no clear D. Germline V gives CDR1 SGHVS, CDR2 FQNEAQ. The CDR3 spans 14 residues. V was shortened by 3 bases and J by 2 bases, with 9 bases between the two germline ends.

This clonotype has a handful of counts. This chain uses TRBV7-9 with TRBJ1-1; TRBD1 matches 9 bases. J gave up 7 bases and V 4 bases, and 4 bases lay outside the gene matches. The length of the CDR3 is 13 residues. Germline CDR1 SEHNR, CDR2 FQNEAQ (reference sequence). The chain's CDR3 is CASSSPGQGEAFF. For the CDR3, the DNA is TGTGCCAGCAGCTCCCCGGGACAGGGTGAAGCTTTCTTT.

This clonotype was counted ten times or more. The rearrangement uses TRBV6-4 and TRBJ2-3; 9 nucleotides agree with TRBD2. Germline trimming cut 5 bases from V and 6 bases from J; bases unmatched to any gene: 6. The germline gives CDR1 MRHNA, CDR2 SNTAGT. The CDR3 length is 14 residues. CDR3 region: CASSYSGGADTQYF. The CDR3 region has the DNA TGTGCCAGCAGTTATAGCGGGGGTGCGGATACGCAGTATTTT.

This clonotype was recorded at least ten times. V and J are TRBV6-1 and TRBJ2-5; D unresolved. The germline gives CDR1 MNHNS, CDR2 SASEGT. The length of the CDR3 is 12 residues. Deletions cut 5 bases from V and 3 bases from J, with 7 bases between. Here the CDR3 reads CASSSPEETQYF. The CDR3 DNA follows: TGTGCCAGCAGTTCTCCAGAAGAGACCCAGTACTTC.

The rearrangement uses TRBV7-9 and TRBJ2-3, with a tentative D call TRBD2 (5 bases). V lost 2 bases, J lost 2 bases, and 11 bases lay in between. CDR1 is SEHNR and CDR2 is FQNEAQ in the germline V gene (reference sequence). The CDR3 loop spans 15 amino acids. The CDR3 region is CASSLSKRNTDTQYF. The CDR3 nucleotides are TGTGCCAGCAGCTTAAGTAAGCGGAACACAGATACGCAGTATTTT. Together with reference TRBV7-9 and TRBJ2-3, the CDR3 gives the full variable domain: DTGVSQNPRHKITKRGQNVTFRCDPISEHNRLYWYRQTLGQGPEFLTYFQNEAQLEKSRLLSDRFSAERPKGSFSTLEIQRTEQGDSAMYLCASSLSKRNTDTQYFGPGTRLTVL.

This clonotype was recorded many times. The chain links TRBV12-3 or TRBV12-4 to TRBJ1-6; D unresolved. V was trimmed by 3 bases and J by 6 bases, leaving 12 bases between them. This CDR3 spans 15 amino acids. CDR3 protein: CASSLEGLGNSPLHF. In DNA, the CDR3 is TGTGCCAGCAGTTTGGAAGGGTTAGGTAATTCACCCCTCCACTTT.

At least ten counts were recorded for this clonotype. The chain is built from TRBV12-3 or TRBV12-4 and TRBJ2-7; 9 positions match TRBD1. The J segment lost 2 bases and the V segment lost 4 bases, leaving 3 bases of the junction unmatched. The CDR3 extends over 14 amino acids. CDR3: CASSYTGGPYEQYF. The CDR3 nucleotides are TGTGCCAGCAGTTATACAGGGGGCCCCTACGAGCAGTACTTC.

This clonotype was picked up one time. The chain combines TRBV20-1 with TRBJ2-7; D could derive from TRBD1 or TRBD2 (5 bases each). This CDR3 region has 14 residues. Germline-derived CDR1 and CDR2 are DFQATT and SNEGSKA (reference sequence). CDR3 amino acids: CIAGQGPRFYEQYF. The CDR3 region has the DNA TGCATCGCGGGTCAGGGTCCCCGCTTCTACGAGCAGTACTTC.

This clonotype was seen at least ten times. J is TRBJ2-2 and V is TRBV6-5; 11 bases are a match to TRBD2. CDR1 MNHEY and CDR2 SVGAGI come from the germline V gene. The CDR3 has 18 residues. Trimming took 0 bases from V and 4 from J; bases not matched to a gene: 7. CDR3 in amino acids: CASSYSLAGVASTGELFF. In nucleotides, the CDR3 is TGTGCCAGCAGTTACTCACTAGCGGGAGTAGCGAGCACCGGGGAGCTGTTTTTT.

CDR3 sequence (DNA): TGTGCCAGTAGTATGGGGGCCTCCCCTAACTATGGCTACACCTTC. This codes for CASSMGASPNYGYTF. The genes are TRBV19 and TRBJ1-2; D perhaps matches TRBD1 (6 bases). The V gene lost 3 bases and the J gene lost 0 bases, with 11 bases spanning the gap. Germline loops: CDR1 LNHDA, CDR2 SQIVND (reference sequence). The CDR3 loop spans 15 amino acids.

A remark on this clonotype: A single base separates this from a much larger clone, so it may be a read error. The chain has TRBV30 and TRBJ2-7; D gene unclear. Germline CDR1 and CDR2: GTSNPN and SVGIG (reference sequence). The CDR3 extends over 12 amino acids. Trimming left V 4 bases short and J 4 bases short, with 11 bases between. The CDR3 sequence is CAWTPETYEQYF. The DNA of the CDR3 is TGTGCCTGGACCCCAGAAACTTACGAGCAGTACTTC.

This clonotype was recorded many times. The chain recombines TRBV28 with TRBJ2-5; D is undetermined. V lost 4 bases and J 6 bases, leaving 9 bases between the germline ends. The CDR3 spans 12 residues. The germline V gene has CDR1 MDHEN and CDR2 SYDVKM. CDR3 in amino acids: CASSSGVKTQYF. Here the CDR3 DNA reads TGTGCCAGCAGTTCGGGCGTGAAGACCCAGTACTTC.

This clonotype has ten or more counts. The gene calls are TRBV12-3 or TRBV12-4 and TRBJ1-1, with D unclear. Trimming removed 5 bases at V and 5 bases at J, with 9 bases between. CDR3 size: 12 residues. The CDR3 DNA sequence: TGTGCCAGCAGTCCAGGTCAGACTGAAGCTTTCTTT. Translating gives CASSPGQTEAFF.

This rearrangement joins TRBV19 to TRBJ2-7; maybe TRBD2 (6 bases). V lost 3 bases and J lost 7, with 13 bases in between. This CDR3 has 13 residues. CDR1 is LNHDA and CDR2 is SQIVND in the germline V gene (reference sequence). CDR3 DNA sequence: TGTGCCAGTAGTATCCGACTAGTGGGTGAGCAGTACTTC. As protein: CASSIRLVGEQYF.

This clonotype was detected ten times or more. This CDR3 reads CASSLQRGDYTGELFF. The CDR3 coding sequence is TGCGCCAGCAGCCTTCAGAGGGGCGATTACACCGGGGAGCTGTTTTTT. The rearrangement links TRBV5-1 to TRBJ2-2; D tentatively fits TRBD1 or TRBD2 (5 bases each). Germline V gives CDR1 SGHRS, CDR2 YFSETQ. CDR3 length equals 16 residues. Trimming pared 4 bases from V and 3 bases from J, leaving 16 bases between.

This clonotype showed up just a few times. The J gene is TRBJ2-1, the V gene TRBV7-2, with D perhaps matching TRBD1 or TRBD2 (5 bases each). The germline V gene has CDR1 SGHTA and CDR2 FQGNSA. This CDR3 has 12 residues. V shed 4 bases and J shed 10 bases, with 11 bases lying between them. This chain's CDR3 is CASSWGLVEQFF. The CDR3 region has the DNA TGTGCCAGCAGCTGGGGGTTGGTGGAGCAGTTCTTC.

The table lists this clonotype with a few counts. This chain connects TRBV5-6 to TRBJ2-1, with a weak D call TRBD2 (5 bases). This CDR3 spans 16 amino acids. The ends were cut back, 4 bases at V and 8 bases at J, with 22 bases in the middle. CDR1 and CDR2 from the germline V gene are SGHDT and YYEEEE. The DNA for the CDR3 is TGTGCCAGCAGCCTGCGAGGCGGGCCCTTCATTCATGAGCAGTTCTTC. Protein sequence: CASSLRGGPFIHEQFF.

This clonotype came up a few times. The V and J genes are TRBV30 and TRBJ1-2; TRBD1 aligns across 10 bases. This CDR3 region has 15 residues. V lost 2 bases, J lost 6 bases, and 9 bases stayed unmatched. Germline V lookup: CDR1 GTSNPN, CDR2 SVGIG (reference sequence). DNA for the CDR3: TGTGCCTGGAGTTCCGGGACAGGGGCTTTTAATGGCTACACCTTC. Translation: CAWSSGTGAFNGYTF.

The table lists this clonotype with many counts. The CDR3 is CASSRGGGAGLNTEAFF. DNA for the CDR3: TGCGCCAGCAGCAGGGGAGGGGGCGCTGGGCTGAACACTGAAGCTTTCTTT. The V gene is TRBV5-1, the J gene TRBJ1-1, with 7 bases matching TRBD1. Unmatched junction bases numbered 12, after V lost 4 bases and J lost 0 bases. The CDR3 is made up of 17 amino acids. The germline CDR1 and CDR2 sequences are SGHRS and YFSETQ.

This clonotype was found many times. The genes are TRBV20-1 and TRBJ1-5, with a tentative D call TRBD1 (5 bases). Germline CDR1 reads DFQATT; CDR2 reads SNEGSKA (reference sequence). Between the trimmed V and J ends, which lost 4 bases and 3 bases, there was a span of 13 bases. This CDR3 comprises 14 residues. The CDR3 loop is CSATGTQDNQPQHF. The DNA of the CDR3 is TGCAGTGCTACCGGGACTCAAGACAATCAGCCCCAGCATTTT.

This clonotype was recorded at least ten times. The rearrangement links TRBV24-1 to TRBJ2-7; 11 bases map to TRBD2. Germline trimming cut 3 bases from V and 3 bases from J; bases unmatched to any gene: 0. Germline values: CDR1 KGHDR, CDR2 SFDVKD. The length of the CDR3 is 14 residues. Here the CDR3 DNA reads TGTGCCACCAGTGATGGGACTAGCGGCTACGAGCAGTACTTC. Its protein is CATSDGTSGYEQYF.

This clonotype was counted at least ten times. The rearrangement uses TRBV21-1 and TRBJ2-2; no check of the table's D call, TRBD2, against the DNA was made. TRBV21-1 is noted as a pseudogene. The CDR3 runs to 16 residues. This CDR3 is CASSKGGTLGSGELFF. The CDR3 DNA follows: TGTGCCAGCAGCAAAGGAGGTACACTAGGGTCCGGGGAGCTGTTTTTT.